Shown below are 27 T cell receptor beta chains from a single sample sequenced in a study of beta chain features in type 1 diabetes. Every isolated RNA sample was fully reverse transcribed, so sequencing captured expressed TCRB transcripts. This table comes from immunoSEQ multiplex PCR, and its TCRdb copy is limited to in-frame clones, with some not included. The sample shows about 250,000 clones, 14% of them seen only once. Sequencing was carried out using naive CD4+ T cells from blood. These receptors were obtained from a woman aged 40 to 50 in good health.

The chain recombines TRBV7-9 with TRBJ2-3; D unresolved. Germline values: CDR1 SEHNR, CDR2 FQNEAQ (reference sequence). The CDR3 extends over 12 amino acids. The V end was cut by 5 bases, the J end by 4 bases, with 7 bases between. CDR3 nucleotides: TGTGCCAGCAGCGCAACACCAGATACGCAGTATTTT. Its protein product is CASSATPDTQYF.

This clone appeared a few times. The V call is TRBV5-1, the J call TRBJ2-1, with 12 bases lining up with TRBD2. The V gene's germline CDR1 is SGHRS and CDR2 YFSETQ. This CDR3 is built from 15 residues. After removal of 4 bases from V and 7 bases from J, the junction contained 6 bases not matched to a gene. CDR3 protein: CASSRLAGAGNEQFF. The DNA for the CDR3 is TGCGCCAGCAGCCGACTAGCGGGGGCCGGGAATGAGCAGTTCTTC. Based on the CDR3 plus reference TRBV5-1 and TRBJ2-1, the full variable domain is KAGVTQTPRYLIKTRGQQVTLSCSPISGHRSVSWYQQTPGQGLQFLFEYFSETQRNKGNFPGRFSGRQFSNSRSEMNVSTLELGDSALYLCASSRLAGAGNEQFFGPGTRLTVL.

The gene calls are TRBV5-1 and TRBJ2-7, with D perhaps matching TRBD1 (6 bases). The V end lost 0 bases, the J end lost 1 base, and 11 bases lay between the germline ends. This CDR3 contains 15 residues. Germline-derived CDR1 and CDR2 are SGHRS and YFSETQ. CDR3 amino acids: CASSLAQGNSYEQYF. The DNA for the CDR3 is TGCGCCAGCAGCTTGGCCCAGGGGAATTCCTACGAGCAGTACTTC.

This clone was observed a few times. This rearrangement joins TRBV10-1 to TRBJ2-5, with D possibly TRBD1 on 6 matching bases. V shed 5 bases and J shed 5 bases, with 9 bases lying between them. This CDR3 spans 12 amino acids. The germline V gene encodes CDR1 WNHNN and CDR2 SYGVQD (reference sequence). CDR3 loop: CASSRDMETQYF. DNA for the CDR3: TGCGCCAGCAGTAGGGACATGGAGACCCAGTACTTC.

CDR3 in amino acids: CASSVAGAQTEAFF. DNA for the CDR3: TGTGCCAGCAGCGTAGCAGGGGCGCAGACTGAAGCTTTCTTT. The chain is built from TRBV9 and TRBJ1-1; D may be TRBD1 (6 bases). Looked up from germline, CDR1 is SGDLS and CDR2 is YYNGEE. The CDR3 is 14 amino acids. Trimming shortened V by 0 bases and J by 5 bases, and 11 bases separated the two germline ends.

The chain recombines TRBV2 with TRBJ1-5, with D maybe TRBD1 (6 bases). The germline V and J ends were trimmed by 8 bases and 1 base, with 15 bases remaining between them. The CDR3 is 15 amino acids. In germline, CDR1 is SNHLY, CDR2 FYNNEI. CDR3 sequence reads: CASGGQSISNQPQHF. CDR3 coding DNA: TGTGCCAGCGGAGGACAGAGCATAAGCAATCAGCCCCAGCATTTT. The variable domain in full, completed from reference TRBV2 and TRBJ1-5, reads EPEVTQTPSHQVTQMGQEVILRCVPISNHLYFYWYRQILGQKVEFLVSFYNNEISEKSEIFDDQFSVERPDGSNFTLKIRSTKLEDSAMYFCASGGQSISNQPQHFGDGTRLSIL.

V is TRBV27 and J is TRBJ2-5; 8 bases match TRBD2. CDR1 and CDR2 (germline): MNHEY, SMNVEV (reference sequence). V was clipped by 0 bases and J by 7 bases; unmatched bases: 13. The CDR3 runs to 17 residues. CDR3 nucleotides: TGTGCCAGCAGTTTATCGGTCCCCGCGGGGGGATACGTGACCCAGTACTTC. It translates to CASSLSVPAGGYVTQYF.

This clone has a handful of counts. This chain links TRBV6-5 with TRBJ2-3, with a weak D call TRBD2 (7 bases). Germline V gene lookup returns CDR1 MNHEY and CDR2 SVGAGI. There are 15 residues in the CDR3. V was shortened by 6 bases and J by 5 bases, with 18 bases between the two germline ends. The CDR3 nucleotides are TGTGCCAGCAGGACGCTGGGGGGGGGCCGAGATACGCAGTATTTT. Amino acid sequence: CASRTLGGGRDTQYF.

The V call is TRBV6-1, the J call TRBJ2-5, with D uncertain. Trimming pared 2 bases from V and 5 bases from J, leaving 21 bases between. Germline loops: CDR1 MNHNS, CDR2 SASEGT. The CDR3 covers 17 residues. In DNA, the CDR3 is TGTGCCAGCAGTGAAATCCTAGTTCGATCGTTCGCTGAGACCCAGTACTTC. Its translation: CASSEILVRSFAETQYF.

The chain combines TRBV6-1 with TRBJ2-3; 7 bases fit TRBD1. Trimming at V came to 4 bases and at J to 3 bases, leaving 7 bases not matched to a gene. The CDR3 length is 15 residues. From germline, CDR1 is MNHNS and CDR2 SASEGT. The CDR3 DNA is TGTGCCAGCAGTGTACTAGGGGGCAGGACAGATACGCAGTATTTT. Protein product: CASSVLGGRTDTQYF.

This clone has just a few counts. The chain combines TRBV20-1 with TRBJ2-7; D gene unclear. This CDR3 has 11 amino acids. The germline gives CDR1 DFQATT, CDR2 SNEGSKA (reference sequence). Trimming left V 5 bases short and J 1 base short, with 6 bases between. The CDR3 DNA is TGCAGTGCTCCCCGGTCCTACGAGCAGTACTTC. Its translation: CSAPRSYEQYF.

This clone was observed a handful of times. The chain recombines TRBV7-2 with TRBJ2-3, with D unclear. The V and J ends lost 3 bases and 5 bases respectively, with 3 bases between them. Germline lookup yields CDR1 SGHTA and CDR2 FQGNSA. The CDR3 loop spans 11 amino acids. DNA of the CDR3: TGTGCCAGCAGCTTCGTAGATACGCAGTATTTT. This codes for CASSFVDTQYF.

This clone turned up a few times. The chain joins TRBV4-1 to TRBJ1-5; possible D gene TRBD1, 5 bases. CDR3 length: 14 residues. Looked up from germline, CDR1 is MGHRA and CDR2 is YSYEKL. V lost 1 base, J lost 5 bases, and 9 bases lay in between. The CDR3 DNA reads as TGCGCCAGCAGCCAAGTTGGGGGGTATCAGCCCCAGCATTTT. It yields the protein CASSQVGGYQPQHF.

V is TRBV29-1 and J is TRBJ2-3, with D perhaps matching TRBD2 (6 bases). This CDR3 has 16 amino acids. Trimming left V 4 bases short and J 3 bases short, with 20 bases between. Germline CDR1 SQVTM, CDR2 ANQGSEA. The CDR3 loop reads CSVAGVGDRPTDTQYF. The CDR3 nucleotides are TGCAGCGTTGCGGGGGTCGGTGATCGCCCAACAGATACGCAGTATTTT.

This clone has only a few counts. V usage is TRBV7-9 and J usage is TRBJ1-2, with TRBD1 matching 9 bases. This CDR3 region has 16 residues. V dropped 5 bases and J dropped 4; count of bases not matched to a gene: 11. Per the germline V gene, CDR1 is SEHNR and CDR2 is FQNEAQ (reference sequence). CDR3 DNA: TGTGCCAGCAGCCCCTATTCAGGGGACAGGGTCTATGGCTACACCTTC. It is translated as CASSPYSGDRVYGYTF.

The chain joins TRBV6-5 to TRBJ1-1; 8 bases agree with TRBD1. After removal of 0 bases from V and 11 bases from J, the junction contained 5 bases not matched to a gene. The CDR3 has 13 amino acids. The V gene's germline CDR1 is MNHEY and CDR2 SVGAGI. The CDR3 here is CASSYSWTGWAFF. The CDR3 bases are TGTGCCAGCAGTTACTCATGGACAGGGTGGGCTTTCTTT.

V and J are TRBV4-3 and TRBJ2-3, with D possibly TRBD1 on 7 matching bases. With 0 bases removed from V and 2 bases from J, the gap between germline ends came to 27 bases. The CDR3 sequence is 21 residues long. CDR1 and CDR2 (germline): LGHNA, YSLEER. Written as DNA, the CDR3 is TGCGCCAGCAGCCAAGATCATCGTGGCAGGGGGGCGCTGAGAGCCACAGATACGCAGTATTTT. It codes for CASSQDHRGRGALRATDTQYF.

This clone was observed a handful of times. The CDR3 reads CASSRLGNEQFF. The CDR3 DNA follows: TGTGCCAGTAGTAGACTTGGCAATGAGCAGTTCTTC. The rearrangement uses TRBV19 and TRBJ2-1; no firm D call. CDR1 and CDR2 (germline): LNHDA, SQIVND (reference sequence). This CDR3 comprises 12 residues. V lost 4 bases to trimming and J lost 6 bases, with 7 bases between them.

CDR3 DNA: TGCGCCAGCAGCTTGGGTTTATACGAGCAGTACTTC. Its translation is CASSLGLYEQYF. J is TRBJ2-7 and V is TRBV5-1; D is unresolved. Trimming removed 0 bases at V and 4 bases at J, with 5 bases between. The CDR3 consists of 12 residues. Germline V CDR1 and CDR2: SGHRS, YFSETQ.

The table lists this clone with a few counts. V usage is TRBV7-8 and J usage is TRBJ2-7; TRBD1 matches 8 bases. J was trimmed by 9 bases and V by 5 bases; bases with no gene match: 3. Per germline, CDR1 SGHVS and CDR2 FQNEAQ. The CDR3 runs 11 residues. The CDR3 loop reads CASSPGTGQYF. CDR3 DNA sequence: TGTGCCAGCAGCCCCGGGACAGGGCAGTACTTC.

This chain joins TRBV2 and TRBJ2-7; TRBD2 matches 10 bases. Germline CDR1 reads SNHLY; CDR2 reads FYNNEI. Losses at the gene ends were 5 bases for V and 3 bases for J; bases not matched to a gene: 16. This CDR3 has 18 amino acids. The CDR3, as DNA: TGTGCCAGCAGTTACAAGAGACTAGCGGGCTCAAATCTCTACGAGCAGTACTTC. The encoded protein is CASSYKRLAGSNLYEQYF.

As regards this clone: Germline and junction disagree at one end, which may indicate a read error. The chain recombines TRBV7-7 with TRBJ2-6; the D gene is possibly TRBD2 (6 bases). Per the germline V gene, CDR1 is SSHAT and CDR2 is FNYEAQ (reference sequence). CDR3 length equals 16 residues. Here the CDR3 DNA reads TGTGCTAGCAGCTTATCACTAGCTACTGGGGCCAACGTCCTGACTTTC. The encoded protein is CASSLSLATGANVLTF. The entire variable domain, with the rest obtained from reference TRBV7-7 and TRBJ2-6, is as follows: GAGVSQSPRYKVTKRGQDVTLRCDPISSHATLYWYQQALGQGPEFLTYFNYEAQPDKSGLPSDRFSAERPEGSISTLTIQRTEQRDSAMYRCASSLSLATGANVLTFGAGSRLTVL.

The V gene is TRBV19, the J gene TRBJ1-5, with D possibly TRBD1 on 6 matching bases. CDR1 and CDR2 (germline): LNHDA, SQIVND (reference sequence). This CDR3 is 15 amino acids long. Trimming took 6 bases from V and 4 from J, leaving 16 bases between them. The CDR3 loop is CASRDDRQANQPQHF. CDR3 coding DNA: TGTGCCAGTAGAGACGACAGGCAGGCAAATCAGCCCCAGCATTTT.

The CDR3 DNA reads TGTGCCAGCAGCGTACACACGGACTTAGATACGCAGTATTTT. It yields the protein CASSVHTDLDTQYF. The rearrangement links TRBV9 to TRBJ2-3; the D gene is possibly TRBD2 (5 bases). The CDR3 is 14 residues long. V was cut by 1 base and J by 5 bases, with 11 bases left in between. Germline CDR1 reads SGDLS; CDR2 reads YYNGEE.

In its sample, this clone was seen a few times. This chain joins TRBV7-9 and TRBJ2-7; the D gene is possibly TRBD1 (6 bases). This CDR3 is 16 amino acids long. Germline assignment: CDR1 SEHNR and CDR2 FQNEAQ (reference sequence). The V end lost 5 bases, the J end lost 6 bases, and 23 bases lay between the germline ends. As DNA, the CDR3 is TGTGCCAGCAGCCCCAAGGGTGGGGGCGCCCTCGGCGAGCAGTACTTC. This gives the protein CASSPKGGGALGEQYF.

CDR3 nucleotides: TGCGCCAGCAGATTCGGCACAGGCAGGAGCGAGACCCAGTACTTC. This sequence encodes CASRFGTGRSETQYF. The rearrangement joins TRBV5-1 to TRBJ2-5, with D possibly matching TRBD1 (5 bases). Germline V gene lookup returns CDR1 SGHRS and CDR2 YFSETQ. This CDR3 region has 15 residues. V was cut by 5 bases and J by 5 bases, with 19 bases left in between.

J is TRBJ1-1 and V is TRBV11-2, with D uncertain. Germline V lookup: CDR1 SGHAT, CDR2 FQNNGV. The CDR3 runs to 14 residues. The V end was cut by 5 bases, the J end by 1 base, with 11 bases between. The CDR3 DNA reads TGTGCCAGCAGCCAAGCCAGAGGGAACACTGAAGCTTTCTTT. Its protein product is CASSQARGNTEAFF.